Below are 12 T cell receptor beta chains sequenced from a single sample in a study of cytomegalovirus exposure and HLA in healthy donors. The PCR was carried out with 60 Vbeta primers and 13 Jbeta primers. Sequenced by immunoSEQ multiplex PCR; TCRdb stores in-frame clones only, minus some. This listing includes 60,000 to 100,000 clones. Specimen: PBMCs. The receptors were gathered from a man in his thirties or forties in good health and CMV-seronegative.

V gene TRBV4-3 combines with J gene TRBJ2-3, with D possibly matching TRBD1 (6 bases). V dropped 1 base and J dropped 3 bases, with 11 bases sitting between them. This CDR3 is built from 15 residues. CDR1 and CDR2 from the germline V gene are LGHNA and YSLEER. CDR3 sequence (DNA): TGCGCCAGCAGCCAAGGGCAGGGGTTGACAGATACGCAGTATTTT. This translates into CASSQGQGLTDTQYF.

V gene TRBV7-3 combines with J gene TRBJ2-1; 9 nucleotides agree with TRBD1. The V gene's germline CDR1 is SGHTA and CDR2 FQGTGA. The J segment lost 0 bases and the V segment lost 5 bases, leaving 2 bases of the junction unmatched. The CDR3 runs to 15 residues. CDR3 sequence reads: CASSPGQGSYNEQFF. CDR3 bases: TGTGCCAGCAGCCCGGGACAGGGCTCCTACAATGAGCAGTTCTTC.

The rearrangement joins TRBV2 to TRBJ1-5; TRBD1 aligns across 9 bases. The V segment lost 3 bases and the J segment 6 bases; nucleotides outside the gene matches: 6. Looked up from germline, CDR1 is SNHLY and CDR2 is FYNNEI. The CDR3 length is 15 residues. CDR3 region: CASSDAGQGSQPQHF. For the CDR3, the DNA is TGTGCCAGCAGTGACGCTGGACAGGGGAGTCAGCCCCAGCATTTT.

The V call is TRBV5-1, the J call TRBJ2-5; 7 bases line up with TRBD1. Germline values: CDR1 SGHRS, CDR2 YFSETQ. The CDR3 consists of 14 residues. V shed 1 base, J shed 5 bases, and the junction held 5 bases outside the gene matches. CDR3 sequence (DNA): TGCGCCAGCAGCTTGTACAGGGGTCGGGAGACCCAGTACTTC. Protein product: CASSLYRGRETQYF.

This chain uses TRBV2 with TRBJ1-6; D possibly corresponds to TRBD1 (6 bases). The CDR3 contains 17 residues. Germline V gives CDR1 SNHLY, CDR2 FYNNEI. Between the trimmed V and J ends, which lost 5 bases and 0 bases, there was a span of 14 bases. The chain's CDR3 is CASSPNTGSSYNSPLHF. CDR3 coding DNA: TGTGCCAGCAGTCCTAATACAGGGAGCTCCTATAATTCACCCCTCCACTTT.

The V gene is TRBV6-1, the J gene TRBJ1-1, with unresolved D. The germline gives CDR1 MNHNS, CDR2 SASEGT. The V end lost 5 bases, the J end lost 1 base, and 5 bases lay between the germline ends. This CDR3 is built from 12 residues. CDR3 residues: CASSIQNTEAFF. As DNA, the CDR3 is TGTGCCAGCAGTATACAGAACACTGAAGCTTTCTTT.

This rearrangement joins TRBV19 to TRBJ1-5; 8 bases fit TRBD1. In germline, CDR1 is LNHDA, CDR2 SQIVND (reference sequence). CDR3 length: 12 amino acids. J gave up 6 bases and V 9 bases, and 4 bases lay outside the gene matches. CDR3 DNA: TGTGCCAGCCGACAGGGGACTCAGCCCCAGCATTTT. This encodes CASRQGTQPQHF.

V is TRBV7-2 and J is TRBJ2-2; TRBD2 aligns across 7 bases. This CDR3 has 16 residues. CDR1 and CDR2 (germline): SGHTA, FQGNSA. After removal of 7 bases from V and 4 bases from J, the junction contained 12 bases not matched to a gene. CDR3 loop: CASTPVGGFSTGELFF. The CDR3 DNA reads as TGTGCCAGCACCCCAGTCGGGGGGTTTAGCACCGGGGAGCTGTTTTTT. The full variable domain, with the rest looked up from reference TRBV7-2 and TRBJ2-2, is GAGVSQSPSNKVTEKGKDVELRCDPISGHTALYWYRQSLGQGLEFLIYFQGNSAPDKSGLPSDRFSAERTGGSVSTLTIQRTQQEDSAVYLCASTPVGGFSTGELFFGEGSRLTVL.

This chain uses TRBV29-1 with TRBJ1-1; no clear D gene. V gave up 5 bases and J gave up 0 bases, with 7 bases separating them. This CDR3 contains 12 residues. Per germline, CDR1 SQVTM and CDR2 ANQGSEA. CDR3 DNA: TGCAGCGTTCTACAGTTGAACACTGAAGCTTTCTTT. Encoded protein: CSVLQLNTEAFF.

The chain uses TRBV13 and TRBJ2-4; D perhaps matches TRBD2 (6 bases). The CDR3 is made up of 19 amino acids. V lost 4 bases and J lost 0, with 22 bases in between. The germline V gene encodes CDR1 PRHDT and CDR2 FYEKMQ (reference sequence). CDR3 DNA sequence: TGTGCCAGCAGCTCCATTGCTCGGACGGGAGTCTTAGCCAAAAACATTCAGTACTTC. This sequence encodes CASSSIARTGVLAKNIQYF.

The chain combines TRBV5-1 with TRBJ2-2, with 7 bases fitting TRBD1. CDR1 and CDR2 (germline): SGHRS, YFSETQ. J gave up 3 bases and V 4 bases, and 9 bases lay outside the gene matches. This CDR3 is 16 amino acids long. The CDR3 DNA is TGCGCCAGCAGCGAGCCGGACAGGTTTTACACCGGGGAGCTGTTTTTT. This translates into CASSEPDRFYTGELFF.

The CDR3: CASRSWRRFSGRGSYEQYF. The DNA for the CDR3 is TGCGCCAGCAGGAGTTGGAGGAGATTTAGCGGGAGAGGCTCCTACGAGCAGTACTTC. The V gene is TRBV5-1, the J gene TRBJ2-7; 9 bases align to TRBD2. After removal of 5 bases from V and 0 bases from J, the junction contained 18 bases not matched to a gene. Per the germline V gene, CDR1 is SGHRS and CDR2 is YFSETQ. The CDR3 is made up of 19 amino acids. The whole variable domain, remainder taken from reference TRBV5-1 and TRBJ2-7, is KAGVTQTPRYLIKTRGQQVTLSCSPISGHRSVSWYQQTPGQGLQFLFEYFSETQRNKGNFPGRFSGRQFSNSRSEMNVSTLELGDSALYLCASRSWRRFSGRGSYEQYFGPGTRLTVT.